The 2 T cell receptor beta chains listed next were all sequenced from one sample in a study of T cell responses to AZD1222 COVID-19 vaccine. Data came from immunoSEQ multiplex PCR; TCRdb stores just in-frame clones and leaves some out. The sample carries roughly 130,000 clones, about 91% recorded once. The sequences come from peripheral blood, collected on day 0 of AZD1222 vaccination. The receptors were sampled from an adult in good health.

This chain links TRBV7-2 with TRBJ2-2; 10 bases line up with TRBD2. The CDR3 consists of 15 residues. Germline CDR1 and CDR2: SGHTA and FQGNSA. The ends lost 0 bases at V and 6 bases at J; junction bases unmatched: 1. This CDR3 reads CASSLALAGAGELFF. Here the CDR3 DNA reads TGTGCCAGCAGCTTAGCCCTAGCGGGGGCCGGGGAGCTGTTTTTT.

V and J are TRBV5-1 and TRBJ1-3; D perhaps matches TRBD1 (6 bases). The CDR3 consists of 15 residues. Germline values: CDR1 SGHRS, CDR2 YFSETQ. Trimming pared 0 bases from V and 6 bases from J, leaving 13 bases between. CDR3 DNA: TGCGCCAGCAGCTTGGGGACAGTTAGCCTAAACACCATATATTTT. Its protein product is CASSLGTVSLNTIYF.